These T cell receptor beta chains were read from a single sample in a study of early T cells in non-severe SARS-CoV-2 infection. MiXCR was run by TCRdb on the 5' RACE reads, yielding one entry per CDR3 protein. The repertoire consists of more than 90,000 distinct CDR3 sequences, with 9.5% to 12% occurring once and the leading ten covering approximately 5.3%. What was sequenced was whole blood. The source is an adult who was a healthcare worker with PCR-confirmed SARS-CoV-2 infection or an uninfected control (not recorded which). Each CDR3 is given with its conserved first and last residue. Each record gives: clone size, D gene, J gene, V gene, CDR3 DNA, CDR3 protein. D genes are given only for firm matches. Clone size appears in some rows only: once, few, many, or a class for an expanded clone.

clone size: few; D gene: NA; J gene: TRBJ1-1; V gene: TRBV7-7; CDR3 DNA: TGTGCCAGCAGCCAGGGACCCGGGAACACTGAAGCTTTCTTT; CDR3 protein: CASSQGPGNTEAFF
clone size: few; D gene: NA; J gene: TRBJ1-3; V gene: TRBV5-1; CDR3 DNA: TGCGCCAGCAGCTTGGGGGGCAGCCGCTCTGGAAACACCATATATTTT; CDR3 protein: CASSLGGSRSGNTIYF
clone size: many; D gene: NA; J gene: TRBJ2-7; V gene: TRBV28; CDR3 DNA: TGTGCCAGCAGCCCTTTTATCGATAAACCCTACGAGCAGTACTTC; CDR3 protein: CASSPFIDKPYEQYF
clone size: few; D gene: NA; J gene: TRBJ2-7; V gene: TRBV29-1; CDR3 DNA: TGCAGCGTTGAAGAGGGATATTACGAGCAGTACTTC; CDR3 protein: CSVEEGYYEQYF
clone size: many; D gene: TRBD2; J gene: TRBJ2-3; V gene: TRBV18; CDR3 DNA: TGTGCCAGCTCACCAGCACTTTCTGAGCGGGAGTCGAGAACAGATACGCAGTATTTT; CDR3 protein: CASSPALSERESRTDTQYF
clone size: few; D gene: TRBD2; J gene: TRBJ2-3; V gene: TRBV20-1; CDR3 DNA: TGCAGTGCTAGAGTGAAGCGGGGGTCATCAGATACGCAGTATTTT; CDR3 protein: CSARVKRGSSDTQYF
clone size: many; D gene: NA; J gene: TRBJ2-3; V gene: TRBV7-9; CDR3 DNA: TGTGCCAGCAGGGGAACCGGGGATACGCAGTATTTT; CDR3 protein: CASRGTGDTQYF
clone size: few; D gene: NA; J gene: TRBJ1-2; V gene: TRBV9; CDR3 DNA: TGTGCCAGCAGCGTAGGTGGAGGGCAGCAGAACTATGGCTACACCTTC; CDR3 protein: CASSVGGGQQNYGYTF
clone size: many; D gene: NA; J gene: TRBJ1-2; V gene: TRBV12-3/TRBV12-4; CDR3 DNA: TGTGCCAGCAGCCCTTCGAGGCAGGGATCTAACTATGGCTACACCTTC; CDR3 protein: CASSPSRQGSNYGYTF
clone size: many; D gene: NA; J gene: TRBJ1-4; V gene: TRBV20-1; CDR3 DNA: TGCAGTGCTAGAGATATGGGGACACCAAGGAATGAAAAACTGTTTTTT; CDR3 protein: CSARDMGTPRNEKLFF
clone size: few; D gene: NA; J gene: TRBJ2-5; V gene: TRBV7-2; CDR3 DNA: TGTGCCAGCAGCTTAGCGGCGACAGGCCGTCAAGAGACCCAGTACTTC; CDR3 protein: CASSLAATGRQETQYF
clone size: few; D gene: NA; J gene: TRBJ1-3; V gene: TRBV12-3/TRBV12-4; CDR3 DNA: TGTGCCAGCAACATGGGCGGTGACCCTCGTGGAAACACCATATATTTT; CDR3 protein: CASNMGGDPRGNTIYF
clone size: many; D gene: TRBD1; J gene: TRBJ1-2; V gene: TRBV2; CDR3 DNA: TGTGCCAGCAGTGTGGGGACAGGGGGCGACTATGGCTACACCTTC; CDR3 protein: CASSVGTGGDYGYTF
clone size: few; D gene: TRBD1; J gene: TRBJ2-7; V gene: TRBV29-1; CDR3 DNA: TGCAGCGCCGACATAGGGGGCTCAGGCTACGAGCAGTACTTC; CDR3 protein: CSADIGGSGYEQYF
clone size: NA; D gene: TRBD1; J gene: TRBJ1-6; V gene: TRBV4-1; CDR3 DNA: TGCGCCAGCAGCCAAGGAACCGCAGGGGGCCGGAATTCACCCCTCCACTTT; CDR3 protein: CASSQGTAGGRNSPLHF
clone size: many; D gene: NA; J gene: TRBJ2-3; V gene: TRBV11-2; CDR3 DNA: TGTGCCAGCAGCTTCAGGACAGATACGCAGTATTTT; CDR3 protein: CASSFRTDTQYF
clone size: many; D gene: NA; J gene: TRBJ2-7; V gene: TRBV20-1; CDR3 DNA: TGCAGTGCTAGAGGCGGCTACGAGCAGTACTTC; CDR3 protein: CSARGGYEQYF
clone size: NA; D gene: NA; J gene: TRBJ2-1; V gene: TRBV6-5; CDR3 DNA: TGTGCCAGCGGGCTGACCTACAATGAGCAGTTCTTC; CDR3 protein: CASGLTYNEQFF
clone size: few; D gene: TRBD1; J gene: TRBJ2-3; V gene: TRBV13; CDR3 DNA: TGTGCCAGCAGCTCAACCAATTGGGACAGCCGATCCACAGATACGCAGTATTTT; CDR3 protein: CASSSTNWDSRSTDTQYF
clone size: few; D gene: NA; J gene: TRBJ2-7; V gene: TRBV11-2; CDR3 DNA: TGTGCCAGCAGCTTAGCCCCCCGCAGGGGCACAGACGAGCAGTACTTC; CDR3 protein: CASSLAPRRGTDEQYF
clone size: NA; D gene: TRBD2; J gene: TRBJ2-1; V gene: TRBV11-3; CDR3 DNA: TGTGCCAGCAGCTTCGGACTAGCGGGAGCTCGCGGTGAGCAGTTCTTC; CDR3 protein: CASSFGLAGARGEQFF
clone size: many; D gene: NA; J gene: TRBJ2-3; V gene: TRBV12-3/TRBV12-4; CDR3 DNA: TGTGCCAGCAGTTCGGAGGGGTCCAGCACAGATACGCAGTATTTT; CDR3 protein: CASSSEGSSTDTQYF
clone size: many; D gene: NA; J gene: TRBJ2-3; V gene: TRBV29-1; CDR3 DNA: TGCAGCGTTGTTCCCGGACGGCAGAGCACAGATACGCAGTATTTT; CDR3 protein: CSVVPGRQSTDTQYF
clone size: many; D gene: NA; J gene: TRBJ2-2; V gene: TRBV2; CDR3 DNA: TGTGCCACGACGGCGGGGCACACCGGGGAGCTGTTTTTT; CDR3 protein: CATTAGHTGELFF
clone size: few; D gene: NA; J gene: TRBJ1-1; V gene: TRBV28; CDR3 DNA: TGTGCCAGCAGCCTTCCCTGGGACACTGAAGCTTTCTTT; CDR3 protein: CASSLPWDTEAFF
clone size: many; D gene: NA; J gene: TRBJ2-3; V gene: TRBV18; CDR3 DNA: TGTGCCAGCTCACTCCGACGGACCACAGATACGCAGTATTTT; CDR3 protein: CASSLRRTTDTQYF
clone size: NA; D gene: NA; J gene: TRBJ1-1; V gene: TRBV7-2; CDR3 DNA: TGTGCCAGCAGCTTACGTCCGACAGCTGAAGCTTTCTTT; CDR3 protein: CASSLRPTAEAFF